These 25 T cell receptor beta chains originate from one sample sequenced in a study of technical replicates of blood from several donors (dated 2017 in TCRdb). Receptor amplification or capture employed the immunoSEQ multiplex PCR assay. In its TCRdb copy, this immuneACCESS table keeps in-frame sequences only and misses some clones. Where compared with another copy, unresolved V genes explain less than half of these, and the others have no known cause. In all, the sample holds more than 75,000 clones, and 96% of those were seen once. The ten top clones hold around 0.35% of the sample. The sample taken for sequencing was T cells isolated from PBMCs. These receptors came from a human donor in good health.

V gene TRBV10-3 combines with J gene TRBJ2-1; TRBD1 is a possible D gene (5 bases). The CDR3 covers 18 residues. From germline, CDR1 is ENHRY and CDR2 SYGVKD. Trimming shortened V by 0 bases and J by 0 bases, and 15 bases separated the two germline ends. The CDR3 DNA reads TGTGCCATCAGTGAGTCTGGTAACAGACAGAGCTCCTACAATGAGCAGTTCTTC. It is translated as CAISESGNRQSSYNEQFF.

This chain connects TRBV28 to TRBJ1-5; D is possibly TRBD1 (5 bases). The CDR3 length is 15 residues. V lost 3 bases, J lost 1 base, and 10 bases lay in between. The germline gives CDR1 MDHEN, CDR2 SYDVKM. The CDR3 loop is CASSLQGRSNQPQHF. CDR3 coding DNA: TGTGCCAGCAGTTTGCAGGGTCGAAGCAATCAGCCCCAGCATTTT.

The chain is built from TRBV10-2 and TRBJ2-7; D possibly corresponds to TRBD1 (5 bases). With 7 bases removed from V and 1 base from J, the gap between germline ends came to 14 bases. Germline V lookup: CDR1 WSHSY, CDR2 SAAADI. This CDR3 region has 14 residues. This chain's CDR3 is CASKKMGLSYEQYF. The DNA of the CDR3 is TGCGCCAGCAAAAAGATGGGGCTTTCCTACGAGCAGTACTTC.

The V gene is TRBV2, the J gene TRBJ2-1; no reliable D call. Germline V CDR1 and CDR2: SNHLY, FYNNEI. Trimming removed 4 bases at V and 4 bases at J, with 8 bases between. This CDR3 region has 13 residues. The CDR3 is CASSVREYNEQFF. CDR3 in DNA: TGTGCCAGCAGTGTTAGAGAATACAATGAGCAGTTCTTC. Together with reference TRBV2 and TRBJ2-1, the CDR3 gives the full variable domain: EPEVTQTPSHQVTQMGQEVILRCVPISNHLYFYWYRQILGQKVEFLVSFYNNEISEKSEIFDDQFSVERPDGSNFTLKIRSTKLEDSAMYFCASSVREYNEQFFGPGTRLTVL.

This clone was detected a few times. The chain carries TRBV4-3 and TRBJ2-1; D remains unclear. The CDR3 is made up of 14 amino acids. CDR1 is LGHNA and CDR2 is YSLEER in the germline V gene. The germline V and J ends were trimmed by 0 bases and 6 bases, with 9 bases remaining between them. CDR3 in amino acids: CASSQDFAGNEQFF. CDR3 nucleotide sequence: TGCGCCAGCAGCCAAGATTTTGCCGGCAATGAGCAGTTCTTC.

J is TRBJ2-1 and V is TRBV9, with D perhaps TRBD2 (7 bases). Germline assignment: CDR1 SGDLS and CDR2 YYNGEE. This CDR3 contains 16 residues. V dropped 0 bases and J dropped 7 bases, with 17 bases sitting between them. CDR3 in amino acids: CASSVEGGTFGNEQFF. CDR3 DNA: TGTGCCAGCAGCGTAGAGGGGGGGACTTTTGGGAATGAGCAGTTCTTC.

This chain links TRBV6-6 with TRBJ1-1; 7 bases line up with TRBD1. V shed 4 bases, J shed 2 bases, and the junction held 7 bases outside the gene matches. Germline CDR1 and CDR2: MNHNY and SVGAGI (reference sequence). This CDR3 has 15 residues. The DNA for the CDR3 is TGTGCCAGCAGTTCCCCGGGACAGTCAAACACTGAAGCTTTCTTT. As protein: CASSSPGQSNTEAFF.

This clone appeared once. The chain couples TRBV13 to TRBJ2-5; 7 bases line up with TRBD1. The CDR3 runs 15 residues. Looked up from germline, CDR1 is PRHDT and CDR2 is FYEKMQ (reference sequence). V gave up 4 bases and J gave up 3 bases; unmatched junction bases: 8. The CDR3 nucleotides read TGTGCCAGCAGCTCCGGGACAGACAAAAAAGAGACCCAGTACTTC. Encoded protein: CASSSGTDKKETQYF. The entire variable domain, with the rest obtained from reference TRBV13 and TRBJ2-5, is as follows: AAGVIQSPRHLIKEKRETATLKCYPIPRHDTVYWYQQGPGQDPQFLISFYEKMQSDKGSIPDRFSAQQFSDYHSELNMSSLELGDSALYFCASSSGTDKKETQYFGPGTRLLVL.

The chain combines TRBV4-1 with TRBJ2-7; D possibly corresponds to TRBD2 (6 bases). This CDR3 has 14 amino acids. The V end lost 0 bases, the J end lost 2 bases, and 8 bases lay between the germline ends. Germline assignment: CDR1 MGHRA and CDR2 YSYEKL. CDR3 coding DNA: TGCGCCAGCAGCCAAGAGGGGGGTACCTACGAGCAGTACTTC. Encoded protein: CASSQEGGTYEQYF.

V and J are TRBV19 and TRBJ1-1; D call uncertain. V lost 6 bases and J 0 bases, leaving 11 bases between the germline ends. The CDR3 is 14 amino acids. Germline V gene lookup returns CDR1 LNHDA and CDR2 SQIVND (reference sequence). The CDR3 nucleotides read TGTGCCAGTAGCCCGACACTTTTGAACACTGAAGCTTTCTTT. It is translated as CASSPTLLNTEAFF.

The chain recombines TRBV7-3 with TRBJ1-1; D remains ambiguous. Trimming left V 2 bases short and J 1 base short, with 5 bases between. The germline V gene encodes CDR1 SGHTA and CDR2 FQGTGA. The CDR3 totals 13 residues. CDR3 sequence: CASSLHPNTEAFF. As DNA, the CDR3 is TGTGCCAGCAGCTTACATCCGAACACTGAAGCTTTCTTT.

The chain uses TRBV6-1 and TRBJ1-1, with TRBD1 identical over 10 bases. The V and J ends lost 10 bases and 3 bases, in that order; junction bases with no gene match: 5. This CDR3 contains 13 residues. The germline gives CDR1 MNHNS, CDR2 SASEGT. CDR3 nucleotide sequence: TGTGCCATTTGGACAGGGGGGGACACTGAAGCTTTCTTT. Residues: CAIWTGGDTEAFF.

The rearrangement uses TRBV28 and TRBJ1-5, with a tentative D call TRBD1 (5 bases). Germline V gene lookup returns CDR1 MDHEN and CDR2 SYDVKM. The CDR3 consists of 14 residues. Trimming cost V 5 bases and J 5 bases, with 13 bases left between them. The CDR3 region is CASSPSGDYQPQHF. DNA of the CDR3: TGTGCCAGCAGTCCCTCGGGGGATTATCAGCCCCAGCATTTT. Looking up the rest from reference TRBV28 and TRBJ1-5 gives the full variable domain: DVKVTQSSRYLVKRTGEKVFLECVQDMDHENMFWYRQDPGLGLRLIYFSYDVKMKEKGDIPEGYSVSREKKERFSLILESASTNQTSMYLCASSPSGDYQPQHFGDGTRLSIL.

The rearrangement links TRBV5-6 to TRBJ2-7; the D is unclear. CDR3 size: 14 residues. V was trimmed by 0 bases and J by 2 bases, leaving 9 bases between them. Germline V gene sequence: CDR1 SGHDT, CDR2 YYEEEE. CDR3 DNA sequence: TGTGCCAGCAGCTTGGTTTCGCTAGCCTACGAGCAGTACTTC. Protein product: CASSLVSLAYEQYF.

CDR3 residues: CASTSTASGRAGEQYF. The CDR3 region has the DNA TGTGCCAGCACTTCAACCGCGAGCGGGAGGGCGGGCGAGCAGTACTTC. The rearrangement uses TRBV2 and TRBJ2-7; 10 nucleotides align to TRBD2. Trimming cost V 7 bases and J 6 bases; bases outside gene matches: 15. This CDR3 is built from 16 residues. Germline V gene lookup returns CDR1 SNHLY and CDR2 FYNNEI.

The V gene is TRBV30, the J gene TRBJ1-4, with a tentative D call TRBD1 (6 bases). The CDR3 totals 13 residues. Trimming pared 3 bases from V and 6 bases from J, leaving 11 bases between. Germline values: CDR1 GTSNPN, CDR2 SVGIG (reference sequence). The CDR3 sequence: CAWRGGADEKLFF. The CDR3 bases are TGTGCCTGGAGGGGGGGGGCTGATGAAAAACTGTTTTTT.

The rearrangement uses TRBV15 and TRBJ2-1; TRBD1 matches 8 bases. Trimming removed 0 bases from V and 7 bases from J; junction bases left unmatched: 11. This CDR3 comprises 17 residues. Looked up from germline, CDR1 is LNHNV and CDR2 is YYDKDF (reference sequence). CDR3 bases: TGTGCCACCAGCAGAGATAAAGGGGGGACAGGCGAGAATGAGCAGTTCTTC. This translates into CATSRDKGGTGENEQFF.

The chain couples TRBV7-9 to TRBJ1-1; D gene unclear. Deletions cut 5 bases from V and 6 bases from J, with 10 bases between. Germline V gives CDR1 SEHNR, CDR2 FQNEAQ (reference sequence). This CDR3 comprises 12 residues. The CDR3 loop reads CASSAHYAEAFF. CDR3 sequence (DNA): TGTGCCAGCAGCGCACATTACGCTGAAGCTTTCTTT.

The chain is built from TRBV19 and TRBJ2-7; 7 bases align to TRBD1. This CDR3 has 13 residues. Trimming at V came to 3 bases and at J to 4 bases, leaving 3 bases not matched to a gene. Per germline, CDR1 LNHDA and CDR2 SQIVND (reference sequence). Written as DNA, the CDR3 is TGTGCCAGTAGTATCGACAGGGAGTACGAGCAGTACTTC. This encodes CASSIDREYEQYF.

The CDR3, as DNA: TGTGCCAGTAGTATAAGGAGGGGTGGGAACACCGGGGAGCTGTTTTTT. Residues: CASSIRRGGNTGELFF. The V gene is TRBV19, the J gene TRBJ2-2; weak D call: TRBD2 (6 bases). V lost 2 bases, J lost 1 base, and 11 bases lay in between. Germline-derived CDR1 and CDR2 are LNHDA and SQIVND (reference sequence). CDR3 length: 16 amino acids.

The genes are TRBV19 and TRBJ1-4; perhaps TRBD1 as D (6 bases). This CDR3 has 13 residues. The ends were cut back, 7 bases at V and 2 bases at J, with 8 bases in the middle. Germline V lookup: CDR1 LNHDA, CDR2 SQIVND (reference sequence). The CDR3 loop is CASTRGTNEKLFF. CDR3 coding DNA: TGTGCCAGTACAAGGGGGACTAATGAAAAACTGTTTTTT.

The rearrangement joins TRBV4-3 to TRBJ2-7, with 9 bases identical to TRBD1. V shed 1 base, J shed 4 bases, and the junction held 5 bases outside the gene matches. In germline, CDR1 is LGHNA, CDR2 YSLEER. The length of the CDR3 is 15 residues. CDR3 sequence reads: CASSQGPGQGYEQYF. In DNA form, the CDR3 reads TGCGCCAGCAGCCAAGGCCCGGGACAGGGATACGAGCAGTACTTC.

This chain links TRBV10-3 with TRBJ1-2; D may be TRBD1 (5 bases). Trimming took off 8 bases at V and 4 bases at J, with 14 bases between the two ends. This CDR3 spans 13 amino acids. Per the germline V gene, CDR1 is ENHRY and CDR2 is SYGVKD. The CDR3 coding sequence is TGTGCCATCTCCTCCGGGACTACCTATGGCTACACCTTC. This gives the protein CAISSGTTYGYTF.

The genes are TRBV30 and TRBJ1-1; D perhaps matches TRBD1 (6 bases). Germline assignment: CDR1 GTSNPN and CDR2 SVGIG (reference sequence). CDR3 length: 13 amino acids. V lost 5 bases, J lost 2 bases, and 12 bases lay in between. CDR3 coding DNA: TGTGCCTGGGCAGGGGATTTTAACACTGAAGCTTTCTTT. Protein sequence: CAWAGDFNTEAFF.

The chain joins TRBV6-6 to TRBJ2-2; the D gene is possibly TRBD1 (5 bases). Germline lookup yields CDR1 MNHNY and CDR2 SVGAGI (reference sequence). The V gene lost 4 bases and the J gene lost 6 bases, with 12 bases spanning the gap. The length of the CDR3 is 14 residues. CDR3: CASSLKKGPGELFF. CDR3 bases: TGTGCCAGCAGTTTAAAGAAGGGGCCCGGGGAGCTGTTTTTT.